This T cell receptor (beta chain) was sequenced during a study of Graves' ophthalmopathy and Graves' hyperthyroidism. At the level of the study: Samples of peripheral blood were obtained at initial diagnosis, prior to treatment of any kind.

The germline gives CDR1 SGHDN, CDR2 FVKESK. The CDR3 sequence is 14 residues long. The V and J ends lost 0 bases and 7 bases respectively, with 12 bases between them. The study amplified TCR beta CDR3 regions using RNA transcripts. Amplification began with first-round RT-PCR using HTBI primers, then second-round multiplex PCR was performed. TCRdb reanalysed the multiplex PCR reads using MiXCR and keeps one entry per CDR3 protein. The sample contains 300,000 to 450,000 distinct CDR3 sequences, roughly 15% of which appear only once. This clonotype was seen repeatedly, ten times or more. This sequence originates from an adult woman with stable Graves' hyperthyroidism. The chain combines TRBV14 with TRBJ2-5, with unresolved D. The sequencing input was peripheral blood. The DNA for the CDR3 is TGTGCCAGCAGCCAAGATGTTCTAGATGGGACCCAGTACTTC. This encodes CASSQDVLDGTQYF.